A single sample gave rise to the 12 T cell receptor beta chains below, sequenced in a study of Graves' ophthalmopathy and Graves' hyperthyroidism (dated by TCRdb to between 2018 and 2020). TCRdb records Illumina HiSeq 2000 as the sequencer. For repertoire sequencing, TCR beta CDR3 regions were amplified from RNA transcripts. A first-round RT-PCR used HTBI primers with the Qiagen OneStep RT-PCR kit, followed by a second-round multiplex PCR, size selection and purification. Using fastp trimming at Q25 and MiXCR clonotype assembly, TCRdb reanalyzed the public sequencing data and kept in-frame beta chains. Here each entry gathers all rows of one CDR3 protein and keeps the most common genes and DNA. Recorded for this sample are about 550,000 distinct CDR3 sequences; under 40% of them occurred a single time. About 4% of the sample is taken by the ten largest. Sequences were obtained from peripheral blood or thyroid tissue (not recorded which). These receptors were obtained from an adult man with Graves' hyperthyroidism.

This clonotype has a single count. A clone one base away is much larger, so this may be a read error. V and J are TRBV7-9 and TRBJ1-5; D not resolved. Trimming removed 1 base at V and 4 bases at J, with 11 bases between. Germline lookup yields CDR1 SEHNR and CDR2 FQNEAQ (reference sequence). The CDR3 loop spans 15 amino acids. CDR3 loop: CASSLVGSENQPQHF. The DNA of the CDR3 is TGTGCCAGCAGCTTAGTTGGTTCAGAAAATCAGCCCCAGCATTTT.

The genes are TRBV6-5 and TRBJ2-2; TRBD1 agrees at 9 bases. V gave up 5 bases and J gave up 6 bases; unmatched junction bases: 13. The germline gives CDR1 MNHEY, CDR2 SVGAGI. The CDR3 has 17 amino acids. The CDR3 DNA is TGTGCCAGCAGTCCGCGACAGGGGGGCTTTTTAGCCGGGGAGCTGTTTTTT. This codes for CASSPRQGGFLAGELFF.

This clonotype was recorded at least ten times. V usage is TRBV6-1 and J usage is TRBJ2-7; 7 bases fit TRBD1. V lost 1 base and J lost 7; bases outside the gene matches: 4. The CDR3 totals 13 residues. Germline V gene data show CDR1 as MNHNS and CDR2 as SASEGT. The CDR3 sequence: CASSEVNRGEQYF. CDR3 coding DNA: TGTGCCAGCAGTGAAGTCAACAGGGGAGAGCAGTACTTC.

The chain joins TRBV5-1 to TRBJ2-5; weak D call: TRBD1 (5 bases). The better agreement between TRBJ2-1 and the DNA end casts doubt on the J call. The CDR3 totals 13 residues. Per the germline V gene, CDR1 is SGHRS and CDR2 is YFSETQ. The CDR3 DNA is TGCGCCAGCAGCTTCTCAGGGTGGGGTGAGCAGTTCTTC. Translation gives CASSFSGWGEQFF.

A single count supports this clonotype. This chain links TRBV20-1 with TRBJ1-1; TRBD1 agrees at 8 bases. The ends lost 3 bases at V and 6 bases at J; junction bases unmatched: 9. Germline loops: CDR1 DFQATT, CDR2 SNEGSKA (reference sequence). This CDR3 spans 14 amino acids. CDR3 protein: CSARQGAGMSEAFF. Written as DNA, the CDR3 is TGCAGTGCTAGGCAGGGGGCTGGGATGTCTGAAGCTTTCTTT.

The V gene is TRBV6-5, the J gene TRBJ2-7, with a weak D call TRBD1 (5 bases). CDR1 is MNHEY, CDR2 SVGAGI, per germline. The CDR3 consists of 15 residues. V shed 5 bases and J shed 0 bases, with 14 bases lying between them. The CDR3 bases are TGTGCCAGCAGTCCCGACAGCTCGAGCTCCTACGAGCAGTACTTC. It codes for CASSPDSSSSYEQYF.

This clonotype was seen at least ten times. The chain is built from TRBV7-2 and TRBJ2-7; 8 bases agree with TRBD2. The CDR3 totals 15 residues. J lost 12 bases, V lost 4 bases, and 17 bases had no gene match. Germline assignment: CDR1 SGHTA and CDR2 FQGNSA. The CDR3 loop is CASSSPPSGSVLRYF. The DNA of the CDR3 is TGTGCCAGCAGCTCCCCGCCAAGCGGGAGCGTACTTCGGTACTTC.

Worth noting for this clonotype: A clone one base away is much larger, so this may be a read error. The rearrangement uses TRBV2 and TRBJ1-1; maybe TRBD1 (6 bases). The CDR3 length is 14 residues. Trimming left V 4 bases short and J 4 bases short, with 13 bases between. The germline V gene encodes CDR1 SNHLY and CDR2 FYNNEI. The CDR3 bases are TGTGCCAGCAGTGGGTCCGGGACAAGCACTGAAGCTTTCTTT. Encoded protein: CASSGSGTSTEAFF.

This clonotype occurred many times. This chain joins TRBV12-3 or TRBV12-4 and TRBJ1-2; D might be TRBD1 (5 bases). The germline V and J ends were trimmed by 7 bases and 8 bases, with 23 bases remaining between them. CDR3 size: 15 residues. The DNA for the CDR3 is TGTGCCAGCACCCCGGGACGGCGGGTTATCTCGGGCTACACCTTC. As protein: CASTPGRRVISGYTF.

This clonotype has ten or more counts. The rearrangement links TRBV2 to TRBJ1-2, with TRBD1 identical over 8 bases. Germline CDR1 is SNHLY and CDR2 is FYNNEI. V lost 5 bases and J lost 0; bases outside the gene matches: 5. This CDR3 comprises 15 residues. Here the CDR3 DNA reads TGTGCCAGCAGTACGGACAGGGTAGCTAACTATGGCTACACCTTC. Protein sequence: CASSTDRVANYGYTF.

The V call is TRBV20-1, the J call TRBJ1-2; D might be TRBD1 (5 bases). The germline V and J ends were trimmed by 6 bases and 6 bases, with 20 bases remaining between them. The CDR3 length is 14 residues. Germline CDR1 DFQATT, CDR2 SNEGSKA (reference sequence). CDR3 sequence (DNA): TGCAGTGCCGCGGGAGGGGAGGACGAAAATGGCTACACCTTC. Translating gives CSAAGGEDENGYTF.

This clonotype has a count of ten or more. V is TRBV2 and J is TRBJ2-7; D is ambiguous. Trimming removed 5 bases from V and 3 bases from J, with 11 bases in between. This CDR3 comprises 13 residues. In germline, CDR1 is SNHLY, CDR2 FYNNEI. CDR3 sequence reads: CASSYLGVYEQYF. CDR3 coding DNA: TGTGCCAGCAGTTACCTGGGTGTCTACGAGCAGTACTTC.